What follows are 13 T cell receptor beta chains derived from one specimen sequenced in a study of blood T cell repertoires in COVID-19. The protocol was immunoSEQ multiplex PCR, while the TCRdb copy is restricted to in-frame clones and leaves out a portion. This sample has roughly 55,000 clones, with about four fifths found just once. The sequenced sample consisted of peripheral blood. The receptors shown here come from a woman in her sixties or seventies with acute or convalescent COVID-19.

DNA for the CDR3: TGTGCCAGCTCACCTTCAAGGGGGCGCGGAGATACGCAGTATTTT. Protein sequence: CASSPSRGRGDTQYF. The rearrangement joins TRBV18 to TRBJ2-3; TRBD1 matches 7 bases. In germline, CDR1 is KGHSH, CDR2 LQKENI. Trimming cost V 3 bases and J 5 bases; bases outside gene matches: 8. CDR3 size: 15 residues.

This chain links TRBV24-1 with TRBJ1-5; maybe TRBD1 (5 bases). V lost 6 bases and J lost 0, with 23 bases in between. This CDR3 has 19 amino acids. Germline lookup yields CDR1 KGHDR and CDR2 SFDVKD. The CDR3 loop is CATSSPRGHYQYSNQPQHF. CDR3 bases: TGTGCCACCAGTTCCCCCCGCGGACATTACCAGTATAGCAATCAGCCCCAGCATTTT.

This rearrangement joins TRBV18 to TRBJ1-2, with TRBD1 matching 8 bases. V lost 2 bases and J lost 6; bases outside the gene matches: 14. This CDR3 has 17 amino acids. Germline V gene lookup returns CDR1 KGHSH and CDR2 LQKENI. This CDR3 reads CASSPYDMGQVKHGYTF. CDR3 nucleotide sequence: TGTGCCAGCTCACCATACGACATGGGACAGGTTAAGCATGGCTACACCTTC.

This sequence joins TRBV24-1 and TRBJ2-1; 11 bases agree with TRBD2. The CDR3 is 15 amino acids. V gave up 4 bases and J gave up 4 bases; unmatched junction bases: 2. Germline V gene data show CDR1 as KGHDR and CDR2 as SFDVKD. The CDR3 sequence is CATSETSGRYNEQFF. The CDR3 bases are TGTGCCACCAGTGAAACTAGCGGGAGATACAATGAGCAGTTCTTC.

The rearrangement joins TRBV4-1 to TRBJ2-2, with D possibly TRBD1 on 5 matching bases. CDR3 size: 14 residues. Trimming left V 4 bases short and J 6 bases short, with 12 bases between. Germline CDR1 and CDR2: MGHRA and YSYEKL. The CDR3 region has the DNA TGCGCCAGCAGCCGCAGCAGGGTAGCCGGGGAGCTGTTTTTT. It yields the protein CASSRSRVAGELFF.

V and J are TRBV29-1 and TRBJ1-1; 9 bases are shared with TRBD1. The trim removed 6 bases at V and 0 bases at J, leaving 26 bases unmatched. The CDR3 spans 21 residues. The germline CDR1 and CDR2 sequences are SQVTM and ANQGSEA. The CDR3 loop is CSVPPGQGATRDENMNTEAFF. CDR3 bases: TGCAGCGTGCCCCCGGGACAGGGCGCAACGCGGGACGAGAACATGAACACTGAAGCTTTCTTT.

This chain links TRBV3-1 (or the pseudogene TRBV3-2) with TRBJ2-7, with D perhaps TRBD1 (6 bases). Germline CDR1 LGHDT, CDR2 YNNKEL (reference sequence). Trimming removed 5 bases from V and 0 bases from J, with 26 bases in between. The CDR3 has 19 amino acids. In DNA form, the CDR3 reads TGTGCCAGCAGCACACTACAGGGCGTATCTTACCATGGCTCCTACGAGCAGTACTTC. Translating gives CASSTLQGVSYHGSYEQYF.

This clone was counted between two and nine times. CDR3 region: CASSEQTGGWYEQYF. CDR3 DNA: TGTGCCAGCAGTGAACAGACAGGGGGCTGGTACGAGCAGTACTTC. The genes are TRBV6-1 and TRBJ2-7; 10 bases fit TRBD1. Unmatched junction bases numbered 5, after V lost 2 bases and J lost 4 bases. The CDR3 has 15 amino acids. Germline V gene sequence: CDR1 MNHNS, CDR2 SASEGT.

The rearrangement joins TRBV19 to TRBJ2-7, with TRBD2 matching 11 bases. The CDR3 spans 14 residues. Per germline, CDR1 LNHDA and CDR2 SQIVND (reference sequence). V lost 6 bases, J lost 5 bases, and 6 bases stayed unmatched. Here the CDR3 reads CASSTSGGRDEQYF. The CDR3 nucleotides are TGTGCCAGTAGCACTAGCGGGGGCAGGGACGAGCAGTACTTC.

This CDR3 is CASSNLAGEVNEQFF. The CDR3 nucleotides read TGTGCCAGCAGCAATCTAGCGGGAGAAGTCAATGAGCAGTTCTTC. The chain joins TRBV6-5 to TRBJ2-1; 10 bases are shared with TRBD2. Looked up from germline, CDR1 is MNHEY and CDR2 is SVGAGI. The CDR3 spans 15 residues. V shed 6 bases and J 6 bases; nucleotides not matched to a gene: 8.

The chain is built from TRBV6-2 or TRBV6-3 and TRBJ1-6; TRBD1 aligns across 7 bases. Germline V gene data show CDR1 as MNHEY and CDR2 as SVGEGT. The CDR3 is made up of 14 amino acids. The junction had 5 bases not matched to a gene; V was cut back by 2 bases and J by 10 bases. In nucleotides, the CDR3 is TGTGCCAGCAGTTACAGGGGGCAAGGATCACCCCTCCACTTT. Its translation is CASSYRGQGSPLHF.

The chain couples TRBV18 to TRBJ1-4; 7 nucleotides match TRBD1. The J segment lost 6 bases and the V segment lost 0 bases, leaving 1 base of the junction unmatched. Germline lookup yields CDR1 KGHSH and CDR2 LQKENI. The CDR3 extends over 14 amino acids. CDR3 protein: CASSPPDRDEKLFF. The CDR3 coding sequence is TGTGCCAGCTCACCACCCGACAGGGATGAAAAACTGTTTTTT.

The chain is built from TRBV19 and TRBJ1-5, with D unclear. From germline, CDR1 is LNHDA and CDR2 SQIVND (reference sequence). The V end was cut by 6 bases, the J end by 2 bases, with 20 bases between. This CDR3 has 17 amino acids. CDR3 protein: CASSHLNIGGGNQPQHF. In DNA, the CDR3 is TGTGCCAGTAGCCATTTGAACATCGGAGGAGGCAATCAGCCCCAGCATTTT.